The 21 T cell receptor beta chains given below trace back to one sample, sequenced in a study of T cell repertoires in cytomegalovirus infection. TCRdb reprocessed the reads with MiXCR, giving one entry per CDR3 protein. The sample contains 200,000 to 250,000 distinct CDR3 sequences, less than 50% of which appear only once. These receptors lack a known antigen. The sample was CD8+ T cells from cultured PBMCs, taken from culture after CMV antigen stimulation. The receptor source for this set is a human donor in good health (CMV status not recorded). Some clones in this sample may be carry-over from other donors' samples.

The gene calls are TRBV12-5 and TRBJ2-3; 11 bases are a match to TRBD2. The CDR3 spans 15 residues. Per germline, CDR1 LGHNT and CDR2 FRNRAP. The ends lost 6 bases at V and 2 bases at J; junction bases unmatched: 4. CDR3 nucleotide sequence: TGTGCTAGTGGCCCGGGACTAGCGGACACAGATACGCAGTATTTT. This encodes CASGPGLADTDTQYF.

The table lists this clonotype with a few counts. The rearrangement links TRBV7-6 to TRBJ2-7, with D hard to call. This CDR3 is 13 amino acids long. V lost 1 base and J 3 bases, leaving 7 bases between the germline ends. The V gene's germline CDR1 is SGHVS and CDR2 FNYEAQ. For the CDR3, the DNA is TGTGCCAGCAGCTTAGGAGGCAACTACGAGCAGTACTTC. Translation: CASSLGGNYEQYF.

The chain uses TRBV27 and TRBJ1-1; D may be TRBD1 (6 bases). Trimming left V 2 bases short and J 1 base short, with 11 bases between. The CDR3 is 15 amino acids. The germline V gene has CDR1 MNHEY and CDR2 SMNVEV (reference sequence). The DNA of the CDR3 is TGTGCCAGCAGTTTAAGGGGGGGCGCGAACACTGAAGCTTTCTTT. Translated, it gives CASSLRGGANTEAFF.

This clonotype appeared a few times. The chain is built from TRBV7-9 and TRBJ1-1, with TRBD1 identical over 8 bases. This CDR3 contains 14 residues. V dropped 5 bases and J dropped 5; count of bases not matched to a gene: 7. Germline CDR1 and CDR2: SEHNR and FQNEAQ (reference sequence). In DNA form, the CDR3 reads TGTGCCAGCAGCCGCTCAGGGGGCTTAACTGAAGCTTTCTTT. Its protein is CASSRSGGLTEAFF.

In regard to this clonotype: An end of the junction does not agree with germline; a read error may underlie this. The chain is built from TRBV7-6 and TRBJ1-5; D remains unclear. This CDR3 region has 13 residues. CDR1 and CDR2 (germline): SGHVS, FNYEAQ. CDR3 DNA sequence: TGTGCCAGAAGCTTGGGCAAAAATCAGCCCAAGCATTTT. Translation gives CARSLGKNQPKHF.

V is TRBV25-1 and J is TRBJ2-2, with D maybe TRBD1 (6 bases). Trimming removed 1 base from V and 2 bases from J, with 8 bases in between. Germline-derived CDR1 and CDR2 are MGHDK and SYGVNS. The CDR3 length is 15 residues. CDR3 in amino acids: CASSELGTNTGELFF. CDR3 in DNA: TGTGCCAGCAGTGAATTAGGGACAAACACCGGGGAGCTGTTTTTT.

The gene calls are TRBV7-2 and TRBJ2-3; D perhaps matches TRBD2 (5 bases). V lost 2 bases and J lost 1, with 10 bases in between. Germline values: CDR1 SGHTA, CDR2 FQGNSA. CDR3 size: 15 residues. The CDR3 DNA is TGTGCCAGCAGCTTAATTGAGGGAGGCACAGATACGCAGTATTTT. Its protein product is CASSLIEGGTDTQYF.

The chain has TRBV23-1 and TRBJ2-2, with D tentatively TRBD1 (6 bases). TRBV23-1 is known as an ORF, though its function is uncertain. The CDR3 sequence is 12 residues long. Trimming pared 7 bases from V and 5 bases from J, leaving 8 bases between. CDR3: CASNTGTGELFF. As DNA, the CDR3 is TGCGCCAGCAACACAGGGACCGGGGAGCTGTTTTTT.

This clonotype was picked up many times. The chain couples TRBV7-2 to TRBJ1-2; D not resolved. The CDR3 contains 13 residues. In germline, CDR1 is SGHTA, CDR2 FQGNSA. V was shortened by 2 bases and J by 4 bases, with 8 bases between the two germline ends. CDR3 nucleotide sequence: TGTGCCAGCAGCTTACCTTTACTCTATGGCTACACCTTC. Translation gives CASSLPLLYGYTF.

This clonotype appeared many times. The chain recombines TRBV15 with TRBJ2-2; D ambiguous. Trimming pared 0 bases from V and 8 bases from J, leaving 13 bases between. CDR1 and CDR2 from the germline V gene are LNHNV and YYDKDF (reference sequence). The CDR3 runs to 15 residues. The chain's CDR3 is CATSRDGVSGGELFF. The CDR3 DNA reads TGTGCCACCAGCAGAGATGGAGTCAGTGGGGGGGAGCTGTTTTTT.

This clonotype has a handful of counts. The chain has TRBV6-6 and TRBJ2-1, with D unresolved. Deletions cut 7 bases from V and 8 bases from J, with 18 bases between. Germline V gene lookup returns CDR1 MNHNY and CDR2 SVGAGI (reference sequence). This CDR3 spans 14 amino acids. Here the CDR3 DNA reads TGTGCCAGCACCCCGAGGTTTGCGCACTATGAGCAGTTCTTC. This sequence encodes CASTPRFAHYEQFF.

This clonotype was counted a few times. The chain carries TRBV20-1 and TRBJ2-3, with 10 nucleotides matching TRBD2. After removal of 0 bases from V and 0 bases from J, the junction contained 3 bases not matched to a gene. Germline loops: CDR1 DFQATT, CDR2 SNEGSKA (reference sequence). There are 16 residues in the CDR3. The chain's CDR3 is CSARDRLAGSTDTQYF. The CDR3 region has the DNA TGCAGTGCTAGAGATCGACTAGCGGGTAGCACAGATACGCAGTATTTT.

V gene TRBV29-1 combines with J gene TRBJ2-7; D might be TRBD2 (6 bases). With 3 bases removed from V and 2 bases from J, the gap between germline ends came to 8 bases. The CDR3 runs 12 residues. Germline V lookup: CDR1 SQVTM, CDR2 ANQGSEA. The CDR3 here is CSVEEGPYEQYF. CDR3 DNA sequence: TGCAGCGTTGAGGAGGGGCCCTACGAGCAGTACTTC.

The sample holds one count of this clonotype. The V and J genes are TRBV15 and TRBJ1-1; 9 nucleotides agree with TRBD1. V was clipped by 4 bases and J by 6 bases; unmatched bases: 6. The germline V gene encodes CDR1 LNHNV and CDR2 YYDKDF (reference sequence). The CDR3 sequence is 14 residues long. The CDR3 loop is CATSKMGQGPEAFF. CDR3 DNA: TGTGCCACCAGCAAAATGGGACAGGGACCTGAAGCTTTCTTT. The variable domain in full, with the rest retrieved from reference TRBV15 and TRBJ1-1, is DAMVIQNPRYQVTQFGKPVTLSCSQTLNHNVMYWYQQKSSQAPKLLFHYYDKDFNNEADTPDNFQSRRPNTSFCFLDIRSPGLGDTAMYLCATSKMGQGPEAFFGQGTRLTVV.

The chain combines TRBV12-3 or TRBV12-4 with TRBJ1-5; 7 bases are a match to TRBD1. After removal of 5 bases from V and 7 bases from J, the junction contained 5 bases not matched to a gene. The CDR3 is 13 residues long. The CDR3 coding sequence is TGTGCCAGCAGTACAGGGGTTGTACAGCCCCAGCATTTT. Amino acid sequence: CASSTGVVQPQHF.

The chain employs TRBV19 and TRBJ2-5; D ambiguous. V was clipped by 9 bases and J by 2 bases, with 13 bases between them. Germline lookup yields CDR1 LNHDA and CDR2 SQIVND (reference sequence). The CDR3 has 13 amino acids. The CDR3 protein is CASHDTAQETQYF. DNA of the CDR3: TGTGCCAGCCATGACACTGCTCAAGAGACCCAGTACTTC.

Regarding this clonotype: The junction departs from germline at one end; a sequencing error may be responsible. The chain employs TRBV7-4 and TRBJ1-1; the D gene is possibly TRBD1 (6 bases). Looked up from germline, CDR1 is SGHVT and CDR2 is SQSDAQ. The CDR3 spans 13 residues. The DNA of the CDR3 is TGTGCCAGCAGCTATACAGGGAACACTGAAGCTTGCTTT. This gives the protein CASSYTGNTEACF.

The CDR3 sequence: CASSLERLRFF. CDR3 nucleotide sequence: TGTGCCAGCAGCTTAGAGCGACTCCGTTTCTTC. This chain uses TRBV7-2 with TRBJ2-1; D uncertain. The CDR3 totals 11 residues. V was trimmed by 1 base and J by 16 bases, leaving 11 bases between them. CDR1 and CDR2 (germline): SGHTA, FQGNSA.

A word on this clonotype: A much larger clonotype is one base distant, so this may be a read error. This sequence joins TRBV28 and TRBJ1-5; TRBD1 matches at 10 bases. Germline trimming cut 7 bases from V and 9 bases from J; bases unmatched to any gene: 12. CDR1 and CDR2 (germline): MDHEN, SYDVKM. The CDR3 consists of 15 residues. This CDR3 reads CASTHGVTGGRPQHF. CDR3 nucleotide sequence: TGTGCCAGCACCCATGGGGTGACAGGGGGCAGGCCCCAGCATTTT.

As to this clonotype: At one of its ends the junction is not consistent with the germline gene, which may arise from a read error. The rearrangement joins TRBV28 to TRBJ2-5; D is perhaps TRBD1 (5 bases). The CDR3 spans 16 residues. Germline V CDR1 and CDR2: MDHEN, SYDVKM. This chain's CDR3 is CASIHVTPGQVETRYF. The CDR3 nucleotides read TGTGCCAGCATACACGTTACCCCTGGACAAGTAGAGACCCGGTACTTC. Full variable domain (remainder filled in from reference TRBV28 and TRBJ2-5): DVKVTQSSRYLVKRTGEKVFLECVQDMDHENMFWYRQDPGLGLRLIYFSYDVKMKEKGDIPEGYSVSREKKERFSLILESASTNQTSMYLCASIHVTPGQVETRYFGPGTRLLVL.

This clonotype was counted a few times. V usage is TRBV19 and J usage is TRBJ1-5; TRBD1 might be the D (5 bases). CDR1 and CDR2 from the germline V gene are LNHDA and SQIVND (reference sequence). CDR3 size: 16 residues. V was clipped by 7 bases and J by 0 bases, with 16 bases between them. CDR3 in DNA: TGTGCCAGTAAGCAGGGCGTGTGGGATAGCAATCAGCCCCAGCATTTT. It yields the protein CASKQGVWDSNQPQHF.